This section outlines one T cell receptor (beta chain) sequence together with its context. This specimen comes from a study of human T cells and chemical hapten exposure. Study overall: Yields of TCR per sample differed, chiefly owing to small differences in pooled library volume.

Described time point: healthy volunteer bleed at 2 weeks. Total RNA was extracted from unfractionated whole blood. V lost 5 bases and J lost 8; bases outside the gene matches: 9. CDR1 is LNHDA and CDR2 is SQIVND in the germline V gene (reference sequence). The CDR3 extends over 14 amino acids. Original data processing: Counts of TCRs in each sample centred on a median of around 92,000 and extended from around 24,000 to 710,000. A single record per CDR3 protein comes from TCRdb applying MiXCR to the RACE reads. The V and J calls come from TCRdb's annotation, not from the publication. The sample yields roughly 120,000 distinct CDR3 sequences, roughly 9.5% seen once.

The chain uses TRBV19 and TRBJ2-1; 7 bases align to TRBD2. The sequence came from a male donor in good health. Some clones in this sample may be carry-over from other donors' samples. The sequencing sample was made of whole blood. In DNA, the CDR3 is TGTGCCAGTAGTTGGTGGGAGGGCCCCTATGAGCAGTTCTTC. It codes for CASSWWEGPYEQFF.